These T cell receptor beta chains were read from a single sample in a study of cytomegalovirus exposure and HLA in healthy donors. The repertoire was sequenced with immunoSEQ multiplex PCR; TCRdb's copy has only in-frame clones and lacks some. This repertoire shows 160,000 or so clones, 85% found once; its top ten account for approximately 2.4%. Sequenced sample: PBMCs. These receptors were obtained from a man aged 25-45 years in good health and CMV-seropositive. Each CDR3 is given with its conserved first and last residue. Fields, in order: clone size, V gene, D gene, J gene, CDR3 DNA, CDR3 protein. The D gene is left open where the match is weak. Part of the rows lack a size; the others show once, few, many or a class for expanded clones.

abundance: -
v_gene: TRBV9
d_gene: TRBD1
j_gene: TRBJ2-7
CDR3nt: TGTGCCAGCAGCGTAAGGCCCGTTGAGGGGGCTAGCTCCTACGAGCAGTACTTC
CDR3aa: CASSVRPVEGASSYEQYF

abundance: -
v_gene: TRBV7-2
d_gene: TRBD1
j_gene: TRBJ2-7
CDR3nt: TGTGCCAGCAGTTCCGGGACAGGTATGATTTACGAGCAGTACTTC
CDR3aa: CASSSGTGMIYEQYF

abundance: -
v_gene: TRBV7-2
d_gene: -
j_gene: TRBJ2-7
CDR3nt: TGTGCCAGCAGCCTCAGGGCCGAGCAGTACTTC
CDR3aa: CASSLRAEQYF

abundance: -
v_gene: TRBV27
d_gene: TRBD1
j_gene: TRBJ2-2
CDR3nt: TGTGCCAGCAGTTTATCGGCAGGGGGCGCTACCGGGGAGCTGTTTTTT
CDR3aa: CASSLSAGGATGELFF

abundance: -
v_gene: TRBV5-1
d_gene: TRBD1
j_gene: TRBJ2-7
CDR3nt: TGCGCCAGCAGCGGACAGGGGGCCTCCTACGAGCAGTACTTC
CDR3aa: CASSGQGASYEQYF

abundance: -
v_gene: TRBV18
d_gene: TRBD1
j_gene: TRBJ1-2
CDR3nt: TGTGCCAGCTCCCCAGGTCAGGGGGAATATGGCTACACCTTC
CDR3aa: CASSPGQGEYGYTF

abundance: -
v_gene: TRBV6-4
d_gene: TRBD2
j_gene: TRBJ2-1
CDR3nt: TGTGCCAGCAGTGACTCTTCGCTAGCGGGGTACAATGAGCAGTTCTTC
CDR3aa: CASSDSSLAGYNEQFF

abundance: -
v_gene: TRBV4-3
d_gene: -
j_gene: TRBJ1-2
CDR3nt: TGCGCCAGCAGCTTTGAGGGGGACGGCTATGGCTACACCTTC
CDR3aa: CASSFEGDGYGYTF

abundance: -
v_gene: TRBV6-6
d_gene: -
j_gene: TRBJ1-4
CDR3nt: TGTGCCAGCAGGGGGGCTGTACAGACTGAAAAACTGTTTTTT
CDR3aa: CASRGAVQTEKLFF

abundance: -
v_gene: TRBV30
d_gene: -
j_gene: TRBJ2-3
CDR3nt: TGTGCCTGGAGCGGAGACAGCACAGATACGCAGTATTTT
CDR3aa: CAWSGDSTDTQYF

abundance: -
v_gene: TRBV9
d_gene: TRBD2
j_gene: TRBJ2-3
CDR3nt: TGTGCCAGCAGCGTAGATGGCGGGGGATTCACAGATACGCAGTATTTT
CDR3aa: CASSVDGGGFTDTQYF

abundance: -
v_gene: TRBV19
d_gene: TRBD1
j_gene: TRBJ2-2
CDR3nt: TGTGCCAGTGAAGTGGGACAGGCTACCGGGGAGCTGTTTTTT
CDR3aa: CASEVGQATGELFF

abundance: once
v_gene: TRBV4-1
d_gene: TRBD1
j_gene: TRBJ1-4
CDR3nt: TGCGCCAGCAGCCAAATGGGACAGGGGGCGGCTAATGAAAAACTGTTTTTT
CDR3aa: CASSQMGQGAANEKLFF

abundance: few
v_gene: TRBV6-4
d_gene: -
j_gene: TRBJ2-2
CDR3nt: TGTGCCAGCAGTGTTCGGCCAGGGGACACCGGGGAGCTGTTTTTT
CDR3aa: CASSVRPGDTGELFF

abundance: -
v_gene: TRBV2
d_gene: TRBD1
j_gene: TRBJ1-3
CDR3nt: TGTGCCAGCAGTGAAGAACAGGGGGCAATCGGAAACACCATATATTTT
CDR3aa: CASSEEQGAIGNTIYF

abundance: -
v_gene: TRBV6-6
d_gene: -
j_gene: TRBJ2-1
CDR3nt: TGTGCCAGCAGTTACGGGCCTCATGAGCAGTTCTTC
CDR3aa: CASSYGPHEQFF

abundance: -
v_gene: TRBV4-3
d_gene: -
j_gene: TRBJ2-2
CDR3nt: TGCGCCAGCAGCCAAGGGCGGGCGGGGACGTTCACCGGGGAGCTGTTTTTT
CDR3aa: CASSQGRAGTFTGELFF

abundance: -
v_gene: TRBV5-6
d_gene: -
j_gene: TRBJ1-1
CDR3nt: TGTGCCAGCAGTTCCGGTGGGGGGGCACGGGTTGAAGCTTTCTTT
CDR3aa: CASSSGGGARVEAFF

abundance: -
v_gene: TRBV11-2
d_gene: TRBD2
j_gene: TRBJ2-7
CDR3nt: TGTGCCAGCAGCTTATATAGGACTAGCGGGGCCCTCTACGAGCAGTACTTC
CDR3aa: CASSLYRTSGALYEQYF

abundance: few
v_gene: TRBV7-9
d_gene: TRBD2
j_gene: TRBJ2-7
CDR3nt: TGTGCCAGCAGCTTAGGAGCTAGCGGGGGTCCCAAAAGGGAGCAGTACTTC
CDR3aa: CASSLGASGGPKREQYF

abundance: -
v_gene: TRBV6-4
d_gene: -
j_gene: TRBJ2-1
CDR3nt: TGTGCCAGCAGTGACTCGGGGGCACGGGAGCAGTTCTTC
CDR3aa: CASSDSGAREQFF

abundance: -
v_gene: TRBV6-5
d_gene: -
j_gene: TRBJ1-2
CDR3nt: TGTGCCAGCAGTTACTCAAACACCTTCTATGGCTACACCTTC
CDR3aa: CASSYSNTFYGYTF

abundance: once
v_gene: TRBV6-5
d_gene: -
j_gene: TRBJ1-6
CDR3nt: TGTGCCAGTGGGCCTAATTCACCCCTCCACTTT
CDR3aa: CASGPNSPLHF

abundance: few
v_gene: TRBV5-4
d_gene: -
j_gene: TRBJ1-1
CDR3nt: TGTGCCAGCAGCTGGGCACAGGAGAACACTGAAGCTTTCTTT
CDR3aa: CASSWAQENTEAFF

abundance: -
v_gene: TRBV20-1
d_gene: -
j_gene: TRBJ2-5
CDR3nt: TGCAGTGCTACGTTTTGGGGGGCCCAGTACTTC
CDR3aa: CSATFWGAQYF

abundance: -
v_gene: TRBV6-5
d_gene: TRBD1
j_gene: TRBJ2-3
CDR3nt: TGTGCCAGCAGCAGACAGGGGGCGATTACAGATACGCAGTATTTT
CDR3aa: CASSRQGAITDTQYF

abundance: -
v_gene: TRBV9
d_gene: TRBD2
j_gene: TRBJ2-3
CDR3nt: TGTGCCAGCAGCGTAGATCCAGCGGGGGGCACAGATACGCAGTATTTT
CDR3aa: CASSVDPAGGTDTQYF

abundance: -
v_gene: TRBV10-3
d_gene: -
j_gene: TRBJ1-4
CDR3nt: TGTGCCATCAGTGAGGGTCAGGCGAATGCAACTAATGAAAAACTGTTTTTT
CDR3aa: CAISEGQANATNEKLFF

abundance: -
v_gene: TRBV19
d_gene: -
j_gene: TRBJ1-5
CDR3nt: TGTGCCAGTAGTATCGCAGGGGCAGGGCAGCCCCAGCATTTT
CDR3aa: CASSIAGAGQPQHF

abundance: -
v_gene: TRBV5-1
d_gene: -
j_gene: TRBJ2-1
CDR3nt: TGCGCCAGCAGCTTCGGGGTTAATGAGCAGTTCTTC
CDR3aa: CASSFGVNEQFF

abundance: few
v_gene: TRBV7-2
d_gene: -
j_gene: TRBJ1-1
CDR3nt: TGTGCCAGCAGCTTAGGGCAGGGGAGAGCTGAAGCTTTCTTT
CDR3aa: CASSLGQGRAEAFF

abundance: -
v_gene: TRBV19
d_gene: -
j_gene: TRBJ1-2
CDR3nt: TGTGCCAGTTCACGGACAGATGGCGGCTACACCTTC
CDR3aa: CASSRTDGGYTF

abundance: many
v_gene: TRBV11-2
d_gene: -
j_gene: TRBJ1-1
CDR3nt: TGTGCCAGCAGCTCCAACGGGGGGGGCACTGAAGCTTTCTTT
CDR3aa: CASSSNGGGTEAFF

abundance: -
v_gene: TRBV19
d_gene: -
j_gene: TRBJ1-5
CDR3nt: TGTGCCAGTAGTATGCCCCCCGGGTTGAGCAATCAGCCCCAGCATTTT
CDR3aa: CASSMPPGLSNQPQHF

abundance: -
v_gene: TRBV18
d_gene: TRBD1
j_gene: TRBJ1-2
CDR3nt: TGTGCCAGCTCACCGGGACAGGGGTATGGCTACACCTTC
CDR3aa: CASSPGQGYGYTF

abundance: -
v_gene: TRBV7-6
d_gene: TRBD1
j_gene: TRBJ2-1
CDR3nt: TGTGCCAGCAGCCCTCGGACAGGGCGGTACAATGAGCAGTTCTTC
CDR3aa: CASSPRTGRYNEQFF

abundance: -
v_gene: TRBV7-9
d_gene: TRBD2
j_gene: TRBJ2-7
CDR3nt: TGTGCCAGCAGCCCGGTGGGGGGGGAGTCCTACGAGCAGTACTTC
CDR3aa: CASSPVGGESYEQYF

abundance: -
v_gene: TRBV6-5
d_gene: TRBD1
j_gene: TRBJ1-1
CDR3nt: TGTGCCAGCAGGCAACAGGGGGGGACTGAAGCTTTCTTT
CDR3aa: CASRQQGGTEAFF

abundance: -
v_gene: TRBV11-1
d_gene: -
j_gene: TRBJ2-1
CDR3nt: TGTGCCAGCAGCTTGGGCGGGACAGTAAATGAGCAGTTCTTC
CDR3aa: CASSLGGTVNEQFF

abundance: -
v_gene: TRBV27
d_gene: -
j_gene: TRBJ2-7
CDR3nt: TGTGCCAGCAGTTTGACAGGCATCGGGGAGCAGTACTTC
CDR3aa: CASSLTGIGEQYF

abundance: -
v_gene: TRBV7-9
d_gene: -
j_gene: TRBJ2-2
CDR3nt: TGTGCCAGCAGCCTGCTAGTGCTGAACACCGGGGAGCTGTTTTTT
CDR3aa: CASSLLVLNTGELFF

abundance: -
v_gene: TRBV6-4
d_gene: -
j_gene: TRBJ1-1
CDR3nt: TGTGCCAGCAGTGGAACGAGGGTCGGAACTGAAGCTTTCTTT
CDR3aa: CASSGTRVGTEAFF

abundance: -
v_gene: TRBV29-1
d_gene: -
j_gene: TRBJ2-2
CDR3nt: TGCAGCTTTAAAGGGGAGGCGAACACCGGGGAGCTGTTTTTT
CDR3aa: CSFKGEANTGELFF

abundance: -
v_gene: TRBV20-1
d_gene: -
j_gene: TRBJ1-4
CDR3nt: TGCAGTGCGCGGACAGTTGAAAAACTGTTTTTT
CDR3aa: CSARTVEKLFF

abundance: -
v_gene: TRBV9
d_gene: TRBD1
j_gene: TRBJ1-2
CDR3nt: TGTGCCAGCAGCGTAGCCCGGGACAGGGGAATCTCTAACTATGGCTACACCTTC
CDR3aa: CASSVARDRGISNYGYTF

abundance: -
v_gene: TRBV5-1
d_gene: TRBD2
j_gene: TRBJ2-4
CDR3nt: TGCGCCAGCAGCCCGACGGGGGGGGGAACGGCCAAAAACATTCAGTACTTC
CDR3aa: CASSPTGGGTAKNIQYF

abundance: -
v_gene: TRBV7-6
d_gene: -
j_gene: TRBJ1-3
CDR3nt: TGTGCCAGCAGCTTAACCGGGAACGGAAACACCATATATTTT
CDR3aa: CASSLTGNGNTIYF

abundance: -
v_gene: TRBV18
d_gene: -
j_gene: TRBJ2-4
CDR3nt: TGTGCCAGCTCACCGGAGATAGCCAAAAACATTCAGTACTTC
CDR3aa: CASSPEIAKNIQYF

abundance: -
v_gene: TRBV7-8
d_gene: TRBD1
j_gene: TRBJ2-7
CDR3nt: TGTGCCAGCAGCGTGGGACCGGGACAGGAATACGAGCAATACTTC
CDR3aa: CASSVGPGQEYEQYF

abundance: -
v_gene: TRBV7-2
d_gene: TRBD2
j_gene: TRBJ2-7
CDR3nt: TGTGCCAGCAGCCCCCGGACTAGCCCGGGGGAGCAGTACTTC
CDR3aa: CASSPRTSPGEQYF